These 31 T cell receptor beta chains originate from one sample sequenced in a study of cytomegalovirus exposure and HLA in healthy donors. This PCR relied on a set of 60 Vbeta primers and 13 Jbeta primers. Here immunoSEQ multiplex PCR was the method, and the copy in TCRdb shows in-frame clones only, minus some. The sample yields 160,000 or so clones, roughly four fifths seen once. Sequencing used PBMCs. The source of these receptors is a woman in her 50s in good health and CMV-seronegative.

The genes are TRBV9 and TRBJ1-5; tentatively, D is TRBD1 (6 bases). The CDR3 runs to 14 residues. CDR1 and CDR2 from the germline V gene are SGDLS and YYNGEE. The V gene lost 0 bases and the J gene lost 6 bases, with 10 bases spanning the gap. The CDR3 nucleotides are TGTGCCAGCAGCGTAGACGTGGACAGTCAGCCCCAGCATTTT. It translates to CASSVDVDSQPQHF.

This rearrangement joins TRBV4-1 to TRBJ2-3, with TRBD2 identical over 15 bases. V dropped 3 bases and J dropped 1; count of bases not matched to a gene: 5. This CDR3 region has 18 residues. Looked up from germline, CDR1 is MGHRA and CDR2 is YSYEKL. This chain's CDR3 is CASSHGTSGGNCTDTQYF. In DNA form, the CDR3 reads TGCGCCAGCAGCCACGGGACTAGCGGGGGGAATTGCACAGATACGCAGTATTTT.

This sequence joins TRBV4-1 and TRBJ2-1; 7 nucleotides align to TRBD2. With V trimmed by 3 bases and J by 12 bases, 14 bases remained unmatched. The germline V gene has CDR1 MGHRA and CDR2 YSYEKL. The CDR3 covers 15 residues. The CDR3 sequence is CASSQPISEASGQFF. CDR3 DNA: TGCGCCAGCAGCCAGCCGATCAGCGAGGCTAGCGGGCAGTTCTTC.

This clone was seen once. This rearrangement joins TRBV7-2 to TRBJ2-2, with 7 bases lining up with TRBD1. This CDR3 is built from 17 residues. The V segment lost 3 bases and the J segment 1 base; nucleotides outside the gene matches: 8. The V gene's germline CDR1 is SGHTA and CDR2 FQGNSA. CDR3 protein: CASSFLLGQKNTGELFF. Here the CDR3 DNA reads TGTGCCAGCAGCTTTTTGCTGGGACAGAAGAACACCGGGGAGCTGTTTTTT.

J is TRBJ2-7 and V is TRBV6-4; 11 nucleotides match TRBD2. J gave up 2 bases and V 7 bases, and 4 bases lay outside the gene matches. The CDR3 loop spans 14 amino acids. Germline CDR1 MRHNA, CDR2 SNTAGT. The CDR3 reads CASTDSGRAYEQYF. CDR3 sequence (DNA): TGTGCCAGCACCGATAGCGGGAGGGCCTACGAGCAGTACTTC.

The CDR3 protein is CASSLGQGGEAFF. CDR3 DNA sequence: TGCGCCAGCAGCTTGGGACAGGGAGGCGAAGCTTTCTTT. The chain joins TRBV5-1 to TRBJ1-1, with TRBD1 matching over 7 bases. The germline V gene has CDR1 SGHRS and CDR2 YFSETQ. Losses at the gene ends were 0 bases for V and 8 bases for J; bases not matched to a gene: 4. The CDR3 extends over 13 amino acids.

The gene calls are TRBV7-9 and TRBJ2-7; D is uncertain. Trimming removed 0 bases at V and 2 bases at J, with 8 bases between. Looked up from germline, CDR1 is SEHNR and CDR2 is FQNEAQ (reference sequence). The CDR3 consists of 14 residues. In DNA, the CDR3 is TGTGCCAGCAGCTTAGCCGGCGGTCCCTACGAGCAGTACTTC. It encodes CASSLAGGPYEQYF.

The chain has TRBV28 and TRBJ2-7; 8 nucleotides match TRBD2. The CDR3 has 13 residues. CDR1 and CDR2 (germline): MDHEN, SYDVKM. Trimming cost V 6 bases and J 4 bases; bases outside gene matches: 5. The DNA for the CDR3 is TGTGCCAGCAGCTCATTAGCGGGATACGAGCAGTACTTC. Protein sequence: CASSSLAGYEQYF.

The gene calls are TRBV5-1 and TRBJ2-1; 7 bases agree with TRBD2. Losses at the gene ends were 0 bases for V and 7 bases for J; bases not matched to a gene: 7. Germline assignment: CDR1 SGHRS and CDR2 YFSETQ. The CDR3 consists of 15 residues. CDR3: CASSLAGGGRNEQFF. For the CDR3, the DNA is TGCGCCAGCAGCTTGGCCGGCGGGGGTCGGAATGAGCAGTTCTTC.

This clone was detected only a few times. The chain combines TRBV13 with TRBJ2-3; no clear D gene. V lost 4 bases and J 0 bases, leaving 14 bases between the germline ends. There are 16 residues in the CDR3. Germline V CDR1 and CDR2: PRHDT, FYEKMQ (reference sequence). For the CDR3, the DNA is TGTGCCAGCAGCTCCCAGACTGACTCTAGCACAGATACGCAGTATTTT. Translating it yields CASSSQTDSSTDTQYF.

The CDR3 DNA follows: TGCGCCAGCAGCCAACCGGGACTAGCGGGAGCCGGGGAGCTGTTTTTT. Protein sequence: CASSQPGLAGAGELFF. This chain connects TRBV4-1 to TRBJ2-2, with 14 positions matching TRBD2. Per germline, CDR1 MGHRA and CDR2 YSYEKL. This CDR3 spans 16 amino acids. With V trimmed by 2 bases and J by 6 bases, 2 bases remained unmatched.

J is TRBJ2-2 and V is TRBV5-4; 10 positions agree with TRBD1. This CDR3 comprises 16 residues. The ends lost 4 bases at V and 7 bases at J; junction bases unmatched: 10. Per germline, CDR1 SGHNT and CDR2 YYREEE (reference sequence). As DNA, the CDR3 is TGTGCCAGCAGCGCCACCGGGACAGGGGTTGGCGGGGAGCTGTTTTTT. Protein: CASSATGTGVGGELFF.

The CDR3 reads CATKPSMRLNQPQHF. DNA of the CDR3: TGTGCCACCAAACCTTCGATGAGGCTCAATCAGCCCCAGCATTTT. The rearrangement links TRBV2 to TRBJ1-5; D not resolved. From germline, CDR1 is SNHLY and CDR2 FYNNEI. The V end lost 10 bases, the J end lost 3 bases, and 19 bases lay between the germline ends. The CDR3 consists of 15 residues.

J is TRBJ1-2 and V is TRBV5-1; D may be TRBD1 (5 bases). The CDR3 length is 15 residues. Germline CDR1 reads SGHRS; CDR2 reads YFSETQ. Trimming left V 1 base short and J 5 bases short, with 15 bases between. CDR3 DNA sequence: TGCGCCAGCAGCTTGTCGGTGGGGGAGGCGTATGGCTACACCTTC. Translated, it gives CASSLSVGEAYGYTF.

This chain joins TRBV2 and TRBJ1-2; D is perhaps TRBD1 (6 bases). V lost 4 bases to trimming and J lost 4 bases, with 10 bases between them. The germline V gene encodes CDR1 SNHLY and CDR2 FYNNEI. The CDR3 spans 13 residues. The CDR3 is CASSAGQTYGYTF. As DNA, the CDR3 is TGTGCCAGCAGTGCTGGACAGACCTATGGCTACACCTTC.

This clone appeared a few times. The genes are TRBV7-9 and TRBJ2-2, with D possibly TRBD2 on 5 matching bases. The CDR3 consists of 15 residues. From germline, CDR1 is SEHNR and CDR2 FQNEAQ (reference sequence). Trimming left V 4 bases short and J 0 bases short, with 9 bases between. The CDR3 DNA is TGTGCCAGCAGCTCTCGGGGAGCGAACACCGGGGAGCTGTTTTTT. It is translated as CASSSRGANTGELFF.

This clone was found a few times. J is TRBJ2-5 and V is TRBV5-1; a possible D gene is TRBD2 (6 bases). CDR1 and CDR2 (germline): SGHRS, YFSETQ. Trimming cost V 1 base and J 3 bases, with 13 bases left between them. The CDR3 has 15 amino acids. The CDR3, as DNA: TGCGCCAGCAGCTTGACCGGGACGGGGGAAGAGACCCAGTACTTC. Translating it yields CASSLTGTGEETQYF.

The rearrangement joins TRBV30 to TRBJ1-2; D is possibly TRBD1 (6 bases). Germline lookup yields CDR1 GTSNPN and CDR2 SVGIG (reference sequence). V shed 2 bases and J shed 4 bases, with 11 bases lying between them. The CDR3 runs 13 residues. CDR3 bases: TGTGCCTGGAGTAGGGGGTCCCTCTATGGCTACACCTTC. This gives the protein CAWSRGSLYGYTF. The entire variable domain, with the rest obtained from reference TRBV30 and TRBJ1-2, is as follows: SQTIHQWPATLVQPVGSPLSLECTVEGTSNPNLYWYRQAAGRGLQLLFYSVGIGQISSEVPQNLSASRPQDRQFILSSKKLLLSDSGFYLCAWSRGSLYGYTFGSGTRLTVV.

V and J are TRBV6-6 and TRBJ2-1; the D gene is possibly TRBD2 (7 bases). Germline V gene lookup returns CDR1 MNHNY and CDR2 SVGAGI (reference sequence). The CDR3 extends over 15 amino acids. V was shortened by 7 bases and J by 0 bases, with 13 bases between the two germline ends. CDR3: CASKGGGNSYNEQFF. In DNA form, the CDR3 reads TGTGCCAGCAAAGGGGGGGGGAACTCCTACAATGAGCAGTTCTTC.

The gene calls are TRBV27 and TRBJ2-7; TRBD2 matches 8 bases. This CDR3 region has 19 residues. V lost 3 bases to trimming and J lost 3 bases; unmatched junction nucleotides: 19. CDR1 MNHEY and CDR2 SMNVEV come from the germline V gene (reference sequence). DNA of the CDR3: TGTGCCAGCAGTTTCGCGACGAATCGGGAGGGGGGCCCACGCTACGAGCAGTACTTC. Residues: CASSFATNREGGPRYEQYF.

Here the CDR3 reads CASSQVLAGDTQYF. The CDR3 DNA reads TGCGCCAGCAGCCAAGTGTTAGCGGGCGATACGCAGTATTTT. The rearrangement uses TRBV4-3 and TRBJ2-3, with TRBD2 matching 7 bases. The CDR3 runs to 14 residues. The trim removed 1 base at V and 6 bases at J, leaving 4 bases unmatched. From germline, CDR1 is LGHNA and CDR2 YSLEER.

CDR3 DNA sequence: TGTGCCAGCAGAAAAACGGGACAGGGTTCACCCCTCCACTTT. This codes for CASRKTGQGSPLHF. The V and J genes are TRBV2 and TRBJ1-6, with 9 bases aligning to TRBD1. Germline V gives CDR1 SNHLY, CDR2 FYNNEI. After removal of 6 bases from V and 9 bases from J, the junction contained 6 bases not matched to a gene. This CDR3 region has 14 residues. The full variable domain, rest sourced from reference TRBV2 and TRBJ1-6, is EPEVTQTPSHQVTQMGQEVILRCVPISNHLYFYWYRQILGQKVEFLVSFYNNEISEKSEIFDDQFSVERPDGSNFTLKIRSTKLEDSAMYFCASRKTGQGSPLHFGNGTRLTVT.

This chain connects TRBV19 to TRBJ2-5, with 9 nucleotides matching TRBD2. Germline CDR1 is LNHDA and CDR2 is SQIVND (reference sequence). Trimming took 4 bases from V and 0 from J; bases not matched to a gene: 12. The CDR3 covers 18 residues. Here the CDR3 DNA reads TGTGCCAGTAGTAAAGGAGGTCTAGCGGGAACGTACCAAGAGACCCAGTACTTC. This encodes CASSKGGLAGTYQETQYF.

This clone was detected only once. This rearrangement joins TRBV28 to TRBJ2-1; tentatively, D is TRBD2 (5 bases). This CDR3 spans 14 amino acids. Trimming took off 5 bases at V and 6 bases at J, with 14 bases between the two ends. Germline V gene data show CDR1 as MDHEN and CDR2 as SYDVKM. This chain's CDR3 is CASSSPGMSNEQFF. CDR3 nucleotides: TGTGCCAGCAGTAGTCCCGGGATGTCCAATGAGCAGTTCTTC. The variable domain in full, with the rest retrieved from reference TRBV28 and TRBJ2-1, is DVKVTQSSRYLVKRTGEKVFLECVQDMDHENMFWYRQDPGLGLRLIYFSYDVKMKEKGDIPEGYSVSREKKERFSLILESASTNQTSMYLCASSSPGMSNEQFFGPGTRLTVL.

The CDR3 nucleotides are TGTGCCAGCAGCTTGGTTGATAGCCGCCCAAGTGGGGAGCAGTACTTC. Translating gives CASSLVDSRPSGEQYF. The chain carries TRBV5-4 and TRBJ2-7, with no clear D. With 0 bases removed from V and 7 bases from J, the gap between germline ends came to 20 bases. The CDR3 consists of 16 residues. Germline lookup yields CDR1 SGHNT and CDR2 YYREEE (reference sequence).

The chain combines TRBV28 with TRBJ2-1; D unresolved. Trimming took off 6 bases at V and 6 bases at J, with 15 bases between the two ends. Germline assignment: CDR1 MDHEN and CDR2 SYDVKM. The CDR3 extends over 14 amino acids. CDR3: CASSLPMFGNEQFF. The CDR3, as DNA: TGTGCCAGCAGCCTACCCATGTTCGGCAATGAGCAGTTCTTC. Using reference TRBV28 and TRBJ2-1 for the parts outside the CDR3, the full variable domain is DVKVTQSSRYLVKRTGEKVFLECVQDMDHENMFWYRQDPGLGLRLIYFSYDVKMKEKGDIPEGYSVSREKKERFSLILESASTNQTSMYLCASSLPMFGNEQFFGPGTRLTVL.

The V gene is TRBV28, the J gene TRBJ2-7; D is ambiguous. The germline V and J ends were trimmed by 5 bases and 0 bases, with 11 bases remaining between them. Germline CDR1 reads MDHEN; CDR2 reads SYDVKM. The CDR3 contains 14 residues. In nucleotides, the CDR3 is TGTGCCAGCAGTGCCAGAACCATCTCCTACGAGCAGTACTTC. Amino acids: CASSARTISYEQYF.

The table lists this clone with a count of one. The chain couples TRBV2 to TRBJ2-2; tentative D call: TRBD2 (6 bases). V lost 7 bases and J lost 3, with 12 bases in between. This CDR3 has 14 amino acids. Germline CDR1 reads SNHLY; CDR2 reads FYNNEI. The CDR3 protein is CASIRASDTGELFF. DNA of the CDR3: TGTGCCAGCATCCGGGCTAGCGACACCGGGGAGCTGTTTTTT.

The chain couples TRBV9 to TRBJ2-7, with a tentative D call TRBD2 (7 bases). The CDR3 runs to 12 residues. Germline CDR1 is SGDLS and CDR2 is YYNGEE. V shed 3 bases and J shed 6 bases, with 10 bases lying between them. CDR3 DNA: TGTGCCAGCAGCGAGGGGGGGGGCGAGCAGTACTTC. Amino acids: CASSEGGGEQYF. Filled out from reference TRBV9 and TRBJ2-7, the complete variable domain reads DSGVTQTPKHLITATGQRVTLRCSPRSGDLSVYWYQQSLDQGLQFLIQYYNGEERAKGNILERFSAQQFPDLHSELNLSSLELGDSALYFCASSEGGGEQYFGPGTRLTVT.

This rearrangement joins TRBV28 to TRBJ2-1; TRBD2 aligns across 7 bases. CDR3 length equals 14 residues. Looked up from germline, CDR1 is MDHEN and CDR2 is SYDVKM. V lost 8 bases, J lost 5 bases, and 9 bases stayed unmatched. The CDR3 nucleotides read TGTGCCAGCGAGGAAAGCGGGGATAACAATGAGCAGTTCTTC. It specifies CASEESGDNNEQFF.

About this clone: Other DNA sequences within the sample encode an identical CDR3. As DNA, the CDR3 is TGTGCCAGTAGTATGGGGGGCACTGAAGCTTTCTTT. Amino acids: CASSMGGTEAFF. This chain connects TRBV19 to TRBJ1-1, with a weak D call TRBD1 (5 bases). Germline V lookup: CDR1 LNHDA, CDR2 SQIVND (reference sequence). Trimming left V 3 bases short and J 4 bases short, with 6 bases between. This CDR3 is 12 amino acids long.